The sequence of this T cell receptor (beta chain) was determined in a study of control samples from healthy donors and cancer patients. The CDR3 spans 14 residues. Trimming at V came to 4 bases and at J to 3 bases, leaving 3 bases not matched to a gene. Germline V gene data show CDR1 as LNHDA and CDR2 as SQIVND (reference sequence). Assay used: immunoSEQ multiplex PCR; TCRdb lists only in-frame clones, some missing. The data contain about 170,000 clones, around 92% of them singletons. The clonotype originates from a woman aged 35 to 49 in good health. This chain links TRBV19 with TRBJ1-2; 9 positions match TRBD1. The sample consisted of blood. CDR3 region: CASSKGQGYYGYTF. The CDR3 region has the DNA TGTGCCAGTAGTAAGGGACAGGGATACTATGGCTACACCTTC.